Sequencing of this TCR beta chain was carried out in a study of early T cells in non-severe SARS-CoV-2 infection. V dropped 6 bases and J dropped 5 bases, with 16 bases sitting between them. The CDR3 extends over 14 amino acids. Germline V gives CDR1 GTSNPN, CDR2 SVGIG (reference sequence). MiXCR was run by TCRdb on the 5' RACE reads, yielding one entry per CDR3 protein. The sample consists of tens of thousands of distinct CDR3 sequences, approximately 10% of them appearing once. This clonotype was recorded many times. The sequence was obtained from an adult who was a healthcare worker with PCR-confirmed SARS-CoV-2 infection or an uninfected control (not recorded which). The chain is built from TRBV30 and TRBJ2-2; D tentatively reads TRBD1 or TRBD2 (5 bases each). Material: whole blood. Here the CDR3 reads CACSSRDLTGELFF. The DNA of the CDR3 is TGTGCCTGCTCGAGTCGGGACCTAACCGGGGAGCTGTTTTTT.